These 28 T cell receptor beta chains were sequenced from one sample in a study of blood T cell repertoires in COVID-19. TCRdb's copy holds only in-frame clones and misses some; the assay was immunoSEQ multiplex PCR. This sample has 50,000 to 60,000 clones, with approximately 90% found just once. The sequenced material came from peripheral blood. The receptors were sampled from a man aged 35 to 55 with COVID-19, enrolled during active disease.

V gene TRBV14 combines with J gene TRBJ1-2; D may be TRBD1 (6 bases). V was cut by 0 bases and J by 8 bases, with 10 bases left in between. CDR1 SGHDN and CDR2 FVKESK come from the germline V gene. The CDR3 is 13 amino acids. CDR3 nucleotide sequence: TGTGCCAGCAGCCAAGAAATCAGGGGCGGCTACACCTTC. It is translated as CASSQEIRGGYTF.

The CDR3 coding sequence is TGTGCCAGCAGCTTAGCTTCCCAGGGGGTTAGTATCTATGGCTACACCTTC. Its translation: CASSLASQGVSIYGYTF. The chain is built from TRBV7-9 and TRBJ1-2; TRBD1 matches at 7 bases. The CDR3 extends over 17 amino acids. J gave up 4 bases and V 0 bases, and 11 bases lay outside the gene matches. Germline V gene data show CDR1 as SEHNR and CDR2 as FQNEAQ (reference sequence).

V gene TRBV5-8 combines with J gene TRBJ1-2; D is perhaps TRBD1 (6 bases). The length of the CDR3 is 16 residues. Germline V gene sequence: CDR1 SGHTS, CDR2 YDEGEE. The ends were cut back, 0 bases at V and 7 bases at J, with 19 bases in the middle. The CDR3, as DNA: TGTGCCAGCAGCTTGGCCGGGCAGGGGCTACGCCTTGGCTACACCTTC. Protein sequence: CASSLAGQGLRLGYTF.

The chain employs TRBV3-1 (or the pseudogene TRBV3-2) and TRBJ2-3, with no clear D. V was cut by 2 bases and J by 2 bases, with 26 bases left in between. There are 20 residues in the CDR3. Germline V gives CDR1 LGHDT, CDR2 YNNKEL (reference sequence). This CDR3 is CASSQSSPGVANLNTDTQYF. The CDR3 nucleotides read TGTGCCAGCAGCCAAAGCTCCCCGGGTGTTGCGAATCTAAACACAGATACGCAGTATTTT.

The CDR3 loop reads CASSLGLGVQETQYF. CDR3 DNA sequence: TGTGCCAGCAGCTTAGGCCTCGGGGTCCAAGAGACCCAGTACTTC. The chain links TRBV7-6 to TRBJ2-5; D is possibly TRBD2 (5 bases). CDR3 length equals 15 residues. Germline assignment: CDR1 SGHVS and CDR2 FNYEAQ. Trimming took 1 base from V and 1 from J, leaving 10 bases between them. Full variable domain (missing parts from reference TRBV7-6 and TRBJ2-5): GAGVSQSPRYKVTKRGQDVALRCDPISGHVSLYWYRQALGQGPEFLTYFNYEAQQDKSGLPNDRFSAERPEGSISTLTIQRTEQRDSAMYRCASSLGLGVQETQYFGPGTRLLVL.

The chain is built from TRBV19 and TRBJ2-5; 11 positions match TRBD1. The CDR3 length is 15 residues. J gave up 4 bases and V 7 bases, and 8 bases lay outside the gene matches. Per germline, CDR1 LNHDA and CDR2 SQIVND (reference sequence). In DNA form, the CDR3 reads TGTGCCAGTAATTACGGACAGGGGGCGGGAGAGACCCAGTACTTC. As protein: CASNYGQGAGETQYF.

Written as DNA, the CDR3 is TGTGCCAGCAGCCGGAGGACAGATACGCAGTATTTT. It encodes CASSRRTDTQYF. The V gene is TRBV7-2, the J gene TRBJ2-3, with D maybe TRBD2 (5 bases). V lost 5 bases, J lost 3 bases, and 6 bases lay in between. Germline CDR1 SGHTA, CDR2 FQGNSA. This CDR3 region has 12 residues.

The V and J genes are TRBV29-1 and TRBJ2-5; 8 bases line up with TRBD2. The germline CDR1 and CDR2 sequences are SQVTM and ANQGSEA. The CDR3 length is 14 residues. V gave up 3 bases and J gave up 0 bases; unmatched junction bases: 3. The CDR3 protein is CSVDTSGHQETQYF. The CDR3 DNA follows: TGCAGCGTTGACACTAGCGGCCACCAAGAGACCCAGTACTTC.

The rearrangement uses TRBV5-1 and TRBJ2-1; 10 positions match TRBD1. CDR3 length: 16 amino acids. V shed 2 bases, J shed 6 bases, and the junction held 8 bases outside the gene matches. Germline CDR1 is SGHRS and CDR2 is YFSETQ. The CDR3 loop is CASSFPQRTGGNEQFF. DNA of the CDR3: TGCGCCAGCAGCTTTCCACAGAGGACAGGGGGCAATGAGCAGTTCTTC.

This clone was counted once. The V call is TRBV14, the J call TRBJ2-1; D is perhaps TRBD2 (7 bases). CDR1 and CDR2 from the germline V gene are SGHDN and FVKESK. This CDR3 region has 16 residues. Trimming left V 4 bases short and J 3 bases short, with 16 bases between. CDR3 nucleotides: TGTGCCAGCAGCCTAGGGGGAGGGTTTTACTACAATGAGCAGTTCTTC. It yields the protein CASSLGGGFYYNEQFF.

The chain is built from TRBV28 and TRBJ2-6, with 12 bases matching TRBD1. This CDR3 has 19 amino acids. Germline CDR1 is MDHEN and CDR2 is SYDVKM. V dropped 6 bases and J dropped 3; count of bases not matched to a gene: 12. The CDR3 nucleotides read TGTGCCAGCAGGTCTCCTAAGGGACAGGGGGCAGGTGGGGCCAACGTCCTGACTTTC. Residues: CASRSPKGQGAGGANVLTF.

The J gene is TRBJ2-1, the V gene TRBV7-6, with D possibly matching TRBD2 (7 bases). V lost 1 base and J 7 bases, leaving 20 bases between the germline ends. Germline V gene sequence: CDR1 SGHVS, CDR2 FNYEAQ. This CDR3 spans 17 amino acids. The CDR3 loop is CASSLEVGGAMTNEQFF. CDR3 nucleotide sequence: TGTGCCAGCAGCTTAGAAGTGGGGGGGGCAATGACGAATGAGCAGTTCTTC.

The CDR3 DNA follows: TGTGCCAGCAGCCAGCAGGGGGCGCGGGGTGGATATGGCTACACCTTC. Translated: CASSQQGARGGYGYTF. The V call is TRBV7-9, the J call TRBJ1-2; TRBD1 matches at 8 bases. V gave up 5 bases and J gave up 5 bases; unmatched junction bases: 13. Germline CDR1 SEHNR, CDR2 FQNEAQ (reference sequence). The CDR3 is 16 residues long.

The CDR3 loop reads CASSKGQGYTDTQYF. The CDR3 region has the DNA TGTGCCAGTAGTAAGGGACAGGGTTACACAGATACGCAGTATTTT. J is TRBJ2-3 and V is TRBV19, with TRBD1 matching over 9 bases. Germline V CDR1 and CDR2: LNHDA, SQIVND (reference sequence). V was pared by 4 bases and J by 2 bases, with 4 bases of the junction left unmatched. This CDR3 contains 15 residues. Filled out from reference TRBV19 and TRBJ2-3, the complete variable domain reads DGGITQSPKYLFRKEGQNVTLSCEQNLNHDAMYWYRQDPGQGLRLIYYSQIVNDFQKGDIAEGYSVSREKKESFPLTVTSAQKNPTAFYLCASSKGQGYTDTQYFGPGTRLTVL.

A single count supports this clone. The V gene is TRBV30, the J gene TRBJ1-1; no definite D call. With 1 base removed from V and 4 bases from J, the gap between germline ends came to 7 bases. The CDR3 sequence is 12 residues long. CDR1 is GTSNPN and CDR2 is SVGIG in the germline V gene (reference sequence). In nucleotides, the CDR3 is TGTGCCTGGAGTGCGGAGTCCACTGAAGCTTTCTTT. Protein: CAWSAESTEAFF.

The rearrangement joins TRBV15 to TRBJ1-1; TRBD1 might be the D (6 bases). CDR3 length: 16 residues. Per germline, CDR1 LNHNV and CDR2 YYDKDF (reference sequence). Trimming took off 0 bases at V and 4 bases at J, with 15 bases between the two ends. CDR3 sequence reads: CATSRERFGGLTEAFF. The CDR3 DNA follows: TGTGCCACCAGCAGAGAAAGGTTTGGGGGCCTCACTGAAGCTTTCTTT.

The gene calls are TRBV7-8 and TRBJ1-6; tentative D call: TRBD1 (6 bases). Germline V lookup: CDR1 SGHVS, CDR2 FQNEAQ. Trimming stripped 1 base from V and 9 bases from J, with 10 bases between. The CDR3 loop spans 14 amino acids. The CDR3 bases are TGTGCCAGCAGCTTAGACAGGGCGGGTTCACCCCTCCACTTT. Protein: CASSLDRAGSPLHF.

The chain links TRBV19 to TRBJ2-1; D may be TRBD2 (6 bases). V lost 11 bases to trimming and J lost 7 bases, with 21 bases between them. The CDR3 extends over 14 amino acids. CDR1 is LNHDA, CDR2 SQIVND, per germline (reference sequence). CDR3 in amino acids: CAGHGGRRENEQFF. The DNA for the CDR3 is TGTGCCGGTCATGGGGGACGGAGGGAGAATGAGCAGTTCTTC.

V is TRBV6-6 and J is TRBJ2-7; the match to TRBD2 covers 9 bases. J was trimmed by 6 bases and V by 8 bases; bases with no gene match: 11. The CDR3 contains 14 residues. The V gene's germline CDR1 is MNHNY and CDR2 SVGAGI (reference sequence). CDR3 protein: CASGAGGTVGEQYF. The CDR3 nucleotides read TGTGCCAGCGGGGCGGGGGGGACAGTTGGCGAGCAGTACTTC.

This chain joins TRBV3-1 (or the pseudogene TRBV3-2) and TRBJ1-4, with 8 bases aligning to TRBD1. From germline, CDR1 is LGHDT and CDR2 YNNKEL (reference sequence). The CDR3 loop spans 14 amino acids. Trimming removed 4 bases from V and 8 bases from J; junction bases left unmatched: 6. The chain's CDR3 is CASSPRTGREKLFF. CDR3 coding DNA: TGTGCCAGCAGCCCCCGGACAGGGAGGGAAAAACTGTTTTTT.

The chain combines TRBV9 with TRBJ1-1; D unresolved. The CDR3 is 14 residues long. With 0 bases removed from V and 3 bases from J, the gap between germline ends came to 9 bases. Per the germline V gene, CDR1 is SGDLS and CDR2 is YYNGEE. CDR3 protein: CASSVGQAHTEAFF. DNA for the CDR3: TGTGCCAGCAGCGTAGGGCAAGCGCACACTGAAGCTTTCTTT.

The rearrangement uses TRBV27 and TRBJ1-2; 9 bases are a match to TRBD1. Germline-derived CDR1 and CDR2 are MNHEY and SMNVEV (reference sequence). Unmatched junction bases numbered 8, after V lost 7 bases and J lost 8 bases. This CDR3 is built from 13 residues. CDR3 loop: CASKPGQGVGYTF. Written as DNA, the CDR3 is TGTGCCAGCAAACCGGGACAGGGCGTCGGCTACACCTTC.

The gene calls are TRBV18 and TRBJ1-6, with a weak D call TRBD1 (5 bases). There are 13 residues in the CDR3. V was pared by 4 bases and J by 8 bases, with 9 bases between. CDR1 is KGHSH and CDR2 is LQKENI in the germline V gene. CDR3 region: CASSLQGDSPLHF. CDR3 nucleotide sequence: TGTGCCAGCTCACTACAAGGGGATTCACCCCTCCACTTT.

The CDR3 loop is CSVGPGTSALDEQFF. The DNA of the CDR3 is TGCAGCGTGGGTCCCGGGACTAGCGCCCTGGATGAGCAGTTCTTC. The V and J genes are TRBV29-1 and TRBJ2-1; TRBD2 aligns across 10 bases. Losses at the gene ends were 6 bases for V and 8 bases for J; bases not matched to a gene: 13. The CDR3 covers 15 residues. CDR1 and CDR2 (germline): SQVTM, ANQGSEA.

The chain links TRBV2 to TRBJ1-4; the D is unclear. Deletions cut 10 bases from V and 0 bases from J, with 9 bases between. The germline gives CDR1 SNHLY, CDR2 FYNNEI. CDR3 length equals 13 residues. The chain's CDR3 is CATEGATNEKLFF. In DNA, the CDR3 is TGTGCCACCGAGGGAGCAACTAATGAAAAACTGTTTTTT.

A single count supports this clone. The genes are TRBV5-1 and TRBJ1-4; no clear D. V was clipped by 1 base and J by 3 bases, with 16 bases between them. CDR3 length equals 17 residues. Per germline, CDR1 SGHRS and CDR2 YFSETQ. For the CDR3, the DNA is TGCGCCAGCAGCTTGTGGGGTCGAGGGTCCCCTAATGAAAAACTGTTTTTT. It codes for CASSLWGRGSPNEKLFF. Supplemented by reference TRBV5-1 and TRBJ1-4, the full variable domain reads KAGVTQTPRYLIKTRGQQVTLSCSPISGHRSVSWYQQTPGQGLQFLFEYFSETQRNKGNFPGRFSGRQFSNSRSEMNVSTLELGDSALYLCASSLWGRGSPNEKLFFGSGTQLSVL.

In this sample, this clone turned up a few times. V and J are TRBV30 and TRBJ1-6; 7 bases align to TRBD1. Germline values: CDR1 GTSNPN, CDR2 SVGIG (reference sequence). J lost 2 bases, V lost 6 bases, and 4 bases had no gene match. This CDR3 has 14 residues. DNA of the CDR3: TGTGCCTGTCGAGGGACAGCCTATAATTCACCCCTCCACTTT. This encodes CACRGTAYNSPLHF.

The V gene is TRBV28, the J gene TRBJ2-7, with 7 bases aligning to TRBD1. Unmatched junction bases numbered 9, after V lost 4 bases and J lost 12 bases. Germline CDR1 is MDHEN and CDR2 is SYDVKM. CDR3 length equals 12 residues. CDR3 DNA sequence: TGTGCCAGCAGTTCAACTCGGACAGGAATGTACTTC. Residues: CASSSTRTGMYF.